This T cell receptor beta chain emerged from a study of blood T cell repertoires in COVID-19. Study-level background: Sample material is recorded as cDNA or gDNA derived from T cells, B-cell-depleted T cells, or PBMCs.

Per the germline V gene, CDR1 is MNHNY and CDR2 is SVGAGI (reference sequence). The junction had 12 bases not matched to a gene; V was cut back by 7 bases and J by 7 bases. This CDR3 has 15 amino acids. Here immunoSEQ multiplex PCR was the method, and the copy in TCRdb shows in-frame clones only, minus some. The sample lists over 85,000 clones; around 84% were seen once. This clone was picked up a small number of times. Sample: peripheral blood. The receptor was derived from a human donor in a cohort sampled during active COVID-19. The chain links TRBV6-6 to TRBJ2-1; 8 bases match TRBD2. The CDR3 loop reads CASNTALGLDNEQFF. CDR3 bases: TGTGCCAGCAATACGGCCCTGGGACTAGATAATGAGCAGTTCTTC.